This record covers a single TCR beta chain. Its cognate antigen is unknown. The data stem from a study of cytomegalovirus exposure and HLA in healthy donors. The wider study: Unique TCR beta sequences numbering about 100 million came from about 179 million T cells in an earlier analysis.

Points from the study as a whole: Most TCR sequences were seen very rarely across donors, but some public TCRs occurred in many.

Use of 60 Vbeta and 13 Jbeta primers characterized the PCR. Measured with immunoSEQ multiplex PCR; TCRdb has only the in-frame clones, and not every one. The repertoire holds more than 95,000 clones, approximately 80% seen once, with approximately 9% in the top ten. V lost 3 bases and J 7 bases, leaving 15 bases between the germline ends. The germline CDR1 and CDR2 sequences are KGHSH and LQKENI. The length of the CDR3 is 15 residues. V and J are TRBV18 and TRBJ1-4; the D gene is possibly TRBD1 (5 bases). The receptor was isolated from a man aged 30-40 years in good health and CMV-seropositive. The specimen sequenced was PBMCs. The CDR3 DNA is TGTGCCAGCTCACCTAGCGGGGGGAGCGGTGAAAAACTGTTTTTT. Its translation is CASSPSGGSGEKLFF.